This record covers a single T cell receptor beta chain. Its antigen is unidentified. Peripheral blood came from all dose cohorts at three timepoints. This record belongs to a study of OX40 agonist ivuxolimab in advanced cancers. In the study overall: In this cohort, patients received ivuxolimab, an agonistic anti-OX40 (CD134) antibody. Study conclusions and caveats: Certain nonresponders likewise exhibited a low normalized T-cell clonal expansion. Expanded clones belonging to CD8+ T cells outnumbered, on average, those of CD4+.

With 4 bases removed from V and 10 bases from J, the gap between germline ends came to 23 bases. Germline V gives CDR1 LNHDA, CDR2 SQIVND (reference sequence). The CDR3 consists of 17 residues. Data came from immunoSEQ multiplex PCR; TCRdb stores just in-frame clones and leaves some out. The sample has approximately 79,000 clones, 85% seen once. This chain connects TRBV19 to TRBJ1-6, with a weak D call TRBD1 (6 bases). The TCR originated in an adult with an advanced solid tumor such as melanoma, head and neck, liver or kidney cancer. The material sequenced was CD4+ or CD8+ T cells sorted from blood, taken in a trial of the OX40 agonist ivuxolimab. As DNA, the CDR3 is TGTGCCAGTAGTAAGTCGGGGGCCCCGCGTGAAGGATCACCCCTCCACTTT. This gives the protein CASSKSGAPREGSPLHF.